Listed below are T cell receptor beta chains from one sample, sequenced in a study of OX40 agonist ivuxolimab in advanced cancers. Sequencing used immunoSEQ multiplex PCR; TCRdb keeps in-frame clones, though not all of them. Of about 100,000 clones listed, 90% to 96% are singletons. This specimen was CD4+ or CD8+ T cells sorted from blood, taken in a trial of the OX40 agonist ivuxolimab. These TCRs come from an adult with an advanced solid tumor such as melanoma, head and neck, liver or kidney cancer. Both conserved end residues are part of each CDR3. A D gene is named only where the DNA matches it firmly. Rows give clone size only sometimes, using once, few, many, or a class for an expanded clone.

D gene: TRBD2; clone size: .; V gene: TRBV28; J gene: TRBJ2-3; CDR3 protein: CASNPPGTTTDTQYF; CDR3 DNA: TGTGCCAGCAACCCACCGGGGACTACCACAGATACGCAGTATTTT
D gene: .; clone size: .; V gene: TRBV7-9; J gene: TRBJ1-4; CDR3 protein: CASSLVPGLDEKLFF; CDR3 DNA: TGTGCCAGCAGCTTAGTCCCAGGGTTGGATGAAAAACTGTTTTTT
D gene: .; clone size: .; V gene: TRBV19; J gene: TRBJ2-1; CDR3 protein: CASSPGALNEQFF; CDR3 DNA: TGTGCCAGTAGCCCGGGGGCCTTGAATGAGCAGTTCTTC
D gene: .; clone size: .; V gene: TRBV25-1; J gene: TRBJ1-3; CDR3 protein: CASSERGEDTIYF; CDR3 DNA: TGTGCCAGCAGTGAACGGGGGGAAGACACCATATATTTT
D gene: TRBD1; clone size: few; V gene: TRBV5-1; J gene: TRBJ1-1; CDR3 protein: CASSLVGTANEAFF; CDR3 DNA: TGCGCCAGCAGCTTGGTAGGGACAGCCAATGAAGCTTTCTTT
D gene: .; clone size: .; V gene: TRBV4-1; J gene: TRBJ2-7; CDR3 protein: CASSQGTLEEQYF; CDR3 DNA: TGCGCCAGCAGCCAAGGGACCCTTGAAGAGCAGTACTTC
D gene: TRBD1; clone size: few; V gene: TRBV11-1; J gene: TRBJ2-3; CDR3 protein: CASSLTQGTASSTDTQYF; CDR3 DNA: TGTGCCAGCAGCCTAACACAAGGGACAGCCTCTAGCACAGATACGCAGTATTTT
D gene: .; clone size: .; V gene: TRBV6-5; J gene: TRBJ1-4; CDR3 protein: CASSYEASTNEKLFF; CDR3 DNA: TGTGCCAGCAGTTACGAGGCGTCGACTAATGAAAAACTGTTTTTT
D gene: .; clone size: .; V gene: TRBV5-4; J gene: TRBJ2-7; CDR3 protein: CASSLAAGYEQYF; CDR3 DNA: TGTGCCAGCAGCTTGGCCGCAGGCTACGAGCAGTACTTC
D gene: .; clone size: .; V gene: TRBV11-3; J gene: TRBJ2-3; CDR3 protein: CASSPPTGYPGDTQYF; CDR3 DNA: TGTGCCAGCAGCCCTCCTACGGGGTACCCAGGGGATACGCAGTATTTT
D gene: .; clone size: .; V gene: TRBV27; J gene: TRBJ2-1; CDR3 protein: CASSWDRNNEQFF; CDR3 DNA: TGTGCCAGCAGTTGGGACCGGAACAATGAGCAGTTCTTC
D gene: .; clone size: .; V gene: TRBV9; J gene: TRBJ2-3; CDR3 protein: CASSSPRDSTDTQYF; CDR3 DNA: TGTGCCAGCAGCTCCCCACGGGATAGCACAGATACGCAGTATTTT
D gene: .; clone size: .; V gene: TRBV4-3; J gene: TRBJ2-3; CDR3 protein: CASSQDLWGETDTQYF; CDR3 DNA: TGCGCCAGCAGCCAAGATCTATGGGGGGAGACAGATACGCAGTATTTT
D gene: .; clone size: .; V gene: TRBV4-1; J gene: TRBJ1-1; CDR3 protein: CASSQSPGKGHLNTEAFF; CDR3 DNA: TGCGCCAGCAGCCAAAGCCCGGGGAAGGGACACCTGAACACTGAAGCTTTCTTT
D gene: TRBD1; clone size: .; V gene: TRBV4-1; J gene: TRBJ1-2; CDR3 protein: CASSQTTGAGYGYTF; CDR3 DNA: TGCGCCAGCAGCCAGACGACAGGGGCTGGTTATGGCTACACCTTC
D gene: TRBD2; clone size: .; V gene: TRBV27; J gene: TRBJ2-1; CDR3 protein: CASSHQLLLSGSANNEQFF; CDR3 DNA: TGTGCCAGCAGCCATCAACTCCTTCTTAGCGGGAGCGCAAACAATGAGCAGTTCTTC
D gene: TRBD1; clone size: .; V gene: TRBV6-1; J gene: TRBJ1-5; CDR3 protein: CASSDSQGASNQPQHF; CDR3 DNA: TGTGCCAGCAGTGACAGCCAGGGGGCGAGCAATCAGCCCCAGCATTTT
D gene: .; clone size: .; V gene: TRBV11-2; J gene: TRBJ2-7; CDR3 protein: CASSLAQGYEQYF; CDR3 DNA: TGTGCCAGCAGCTTAGCACAGGGCTACGAGCAGTACTTC
D gene: .; clone size: .; V gene: TRBV5-1; J gene: TRBJ1-5; CDR3 protein: CASSLEGFHNQPQHF; CDR3 DNA: TGCGCCAGCAGCTTGGAGGGTTTCCACAATCAGCCCCAGCATTTT
D gene: .; clone size: .; V gene: TRBV7-3; J gene: TRBJ2-1; CDR3 protein: CASSLFGNNEQFF; CDR3 DNA: TGTGCCAGCAGCTTATTCGGTAACAATGAGCAGTTCTTC
D gene: .; clone size: once; V gene: TRBV18; J gene: TRBJ1-3; CDR3 protein: CASSPPNSGNTIYF; CDR3 DNA: TGTGCCAGCTCACCACCCAACTCTGGAAACACCATATATTTT
D gene: .; clone size: .; V gene: TRBV18; J gene: TRBJ2-5; CDR3 protein: CASSPATNQETQYF; CDR3 DNA: TGTGCCAGCTCACCAGCGACTAACCAAGAGACCCAGTACTTC
D gene: .; clone size: .; V gene: TRBV27; J gene: TRBJ1-2; CDR3 protein: CASSLSPPPPLYGYTF; CDR3 DNA: TGTGCCAGCAGTTTATCACCCCCCCCGCCGTTATATGGCTACACCTTC
D gene: .; clone size: .; V gene: TRBV27; J gene: TRBJ2-1; CDR3 protein: CASSLSRYNEQFF; CDR3 DNA: TGTGCCAGCAGTTTATCCCGATACAATGAGCAGTTCTTC
D gene: TRBD1; clone size: .; V gene: TRBV7-8; J gene: TRBJ1-2; CDR3 protein: CASSLEDRADGYTF; CDR3 DNA: TGTGCCAGCAGCCTTGAGGACAGGGCGGATGGCTACACCTTC
D gene: .; clone size: .; V gene: TRBV20-1; J gene: TRBJ1-3; CDR3 protein: CSAKAGNTIYF; CDR3 DNA: TGCAGTGCTAAGGCAGGAAACACCATATATTTT
D gene: TRBD2; clone size: .; V gene: TRBV27; J gene: TRBJ2-7; CDR3 protein: CASSLRGLGEYLEQYF; CDR3 DNA: TGTGCCAGCAGTTTAAGGGGACTAGGAGAGTACCTTGAGCAGTACTTC
D gene: .; clone size: .; V gene: TRBV7-6; J gene: TRBJ2-2; CDR3 protein: CASSLAGGAGGRNTGELFF; CDR3 DNA: TGTGCCAGCAGCTTAGCGGGAGGGGCCGGGGGCAGAAACACCGGGGAGCTGTTTTTT
D gene: .; clone size: few; V gene: TRBV5-1; J gene: TRBJ1-2; CDR3 protein: CASSLGLPYGYTF; CDR3 DNA: TGCGCCAGCAGCTTGGGCCTCCCCTATGGCTACACCTTC
D gene: .; clone size: .; V gene: TRBV11-3; J gene: TRBJ2-2; CDR3 protein: CASSYRGTPNTGELFF; CDR3 DNA: TGTGCCAGCAGCTACCGCGGGACTCCGAACACCGGGGAGCTGTTTTTT
D gene: .; clone size: .; V gene: TRBV30; J gene: TRBJ1-1; CDR3 protein: CAWTPVTEAFF; CDR3 DNA: TGTGCCTGGACCCCCGTCACTGAAGCTTTCTTT
D gene: .; clone size: .; V gene: TRBV13; J gene: TRBJ2-5; CDR3 protein: CASSFRNQETQYF; CDR3 DNA: TGTGCCAGCAGCTTTAGGAACCAAGAGACCCAGTACTTC
D gene: .; clone size: .; V gene: TRBV5-5; J gene: TRBJ2-7; CDR3 protein: CASNRWGSSAYEQYF; CDR3 DNA: TGTGCCAGCAACCGATGGGGGAGTTCTGCCTACGAGCAGTACTTC
D gene: .; clone size: .; V gene: TRBV4-3; J gene: TRBJ2-1; CDR3 protein: CASSQDQAGRSYNEQFF; CDR3 DNA: TGCGCCAGCAGCCAAGATCAAGCGGGTCGCTCCTACAATGAGCAGTTCTTC
D gene: .; clone size: once; V gene: TRBV7-9; J gene: TRBJ2-1; CDR3 protein: CASSPRDVDYNEQFF; CDR3 DNA: TGTGCCAGCAGCCCGCGGGACGTAGACTACAATGAGCAGTTCTTC
D gene: .; clone size: .; V gene: TRBV27; J gene: TRBJ2-7; CDR3 protein: CASSSGTVLSYEQYF; CDR3 DNA: TGTGCCAGCAGTTCCGGGACTGTCCTCTCCTACGAGCAGTACTTC
D gene: .; clone size: .; V gene: TRBV6-5; J gene: TRBJ2-3; CDR3 protein: CASSYSGLEIFDTQYF; CDR3 DNA: TGTGCCAGCAGTTACTCGGGCCTAGAAATTTTCGATACGCAGTATTTT
D gene: TRBD2; clone size: .; V gene: TRBV27; J gene: TRBJ2-1; CDR3 protein: CASTSREGGYNEQFF; CDR3 DNA: TGTGCCAGCACCTCCCGGGAGGGGGGGTACAATGAGCAGTTCTTC
D gene: .; clone size: .; V gene: TRBV28; J gene: TRBJ1-3; CDR3 protein: CASIGRFPGNTIYF; CDR3 DNA: TGTGCCAGCATCGGGAGGTTCCCTGGAAACACCATATATTTT
D gene: TRBD1; clone size: .; V gene: TRBV2; J gene: TRBJ2-7; CDR3 protein: CASSELPGTGPYEQYF; CDR3 DNA: TGTGCCAGCAGTGAACTCCCGGGGACAGGGCCCTACGAGCAGTACTTC
D gene: .; clone size: .; V gene: TRBV27; J gene: TRBJ2-1; CDR3 protein: CASSPTRHNEQFF; CDR3 DNA: TGTGCCAGCAGTCCCACGAGGCACAATGAGCAGTTCTTC
D gene: .; clone size: .; V gene: TRBV13; J gene: TRBJ1-2; CDR3 protein: CASSSTENYGYTF; CDR3 DNA: TGTGCCAGCAGCTCGACAGAGAACTATGGCTACACCTTC
D gene: .; clone size: .; V gene: TRBV4-3; J gene: TRBJ1-1; CDR3 protein: CASSQVAPPNTEAFF; CDR3 DNA: TGCGCCAGCAGCCAAGTGGCCCCCCCGAACACTGAAGCTTTCTTT
D gene: .; clone size: .; V gene: TRBV19; J gene: TRBJ2-7; CDR3 protein: CASSPGTAYEQYF; CDR3 DNA: TGTGCCAGTAGTCCTGGGACCGCTTACGAGCAGTACTTC
D gene: TRBD2; clone size: .; V gene: TRBV9; J gene: TRBJ2-1; CDR3 protein: CASSVDGTSGFGFDEQFF; CDR3 DNA: TGTGCCAGCAGCGTAGATGGGACTAGCGGTTTTGGGTTTGATGAGCAGTTCTTC
D gene: .; clone size: .; V gene: TRBV7-9; J gene: TRBJ1-4; CDR3 protein: CASGPIQDSTNEKLFF; CDR3 DNA: TGTGCCAGCGGCCCGATACAGGACAGCACTAATGAAAAACTGTTTTTT
D gene: .; clone size: .; V gene: TRBV5-5; J gene: TRBJ2-7; CDR3 protein: CASSLGQGPLYEQYF; CDR3 DNA: TGTGCCAGCAGCTTGGGTCAGGGGCCCCTTTACGAGCAGTACTTC
D gene: .; clone size: .; V gene: TRBV5-1; J gene: TRBJ1-1; CDR3 protein: CASSSAVGAEAFF; CDR3 DNA: TGCGCCAGCAGCTCCGCGGTAGGTGCTGAAGCTTTCTTT
D gene: .; clone size: .; V gene: TRBV28; J gene: TRBJ1-2; CDR3 protein: CASSYREHYGYTF; CDR3 DNA: TGTGCCAGCAGTTACAGGGAACATTATGGCTACACCTTC
D gene: TRBD1; clone size: .; V gene: TRBV19; J gene: TRBJ1-1; CDR3 protein: CASTIGSAGGTEAFF; CDR3 DNA: TGTGCCAGTACCATTGGCTCGGCAGGGGGCACTGAAGCTTTCTTT
D gene: TRBD2; clone size: once; V gene: TRBV5-1; J gene: TRBJ2-1; CDR3 protein: CASSPGGVLEQFF; CDR3 DNA: TGCGCCAGCAGCCCGGGAGGGGTACTTGAGCAGTTCTTC
D gene: .; clone size: .; V gene: TRBV28; J gene: TRBJ1-5; CDR3 protein: CASKELSNQPQHF; CDR3 DNA: TGTGCCAGCAAGGAACTTAGCAATCAGCCCCAGCATTTT
D gene: .; clone size: .; V gene: TRBV6-1; J gene: TRBJ1-1; CDR3 protein: CASSTAGVETEAFF; CDR3 DNA: TGTGCCAGCAGTACCGCAGGGGTTGAAACTGAAGCTTTCTTT
D gene: .; clone size: .; V gene: TRBV4-2; J gene: TRBJ2-7; CDR3 protein: CASSQGVNYEQYF; CDR3 DNA: TGTGCCAGCAGCCAGGGGGTTAATTACGAGCAGTACTTC
D gene: TRBD1; clone size: .; V gene: TRBV27; J gene: TRBJ1-2; CDR3 protein: CASAGGIVGGYGYTF; CDR3 DNA: TGTGCCAGCGCAGGGGGCATTGTGGGTGGCTATGGCTACACCTTC
D gene: .; clone size: .; V gene: TRBV7-9; J gene: TRBJ1-1; CDR3 protein: CASSPTDADTEAFF; CDR3 DNA: TGTGCCAGCAGCCCTACGGACGCGGACACTGAAGCTTTCTTT
D gene: TRBD2; clone size: .; V gene: TRBV5-3; J gene: TRBJ2-1; CDR3 protein: CARSLGLAGETYNEQFF; CDR3 DNA: TGTGCCAGAAGCTTAGGACTAGCGGGAGAAACCTACAATGAGCAGTTCTTC
D gene: .; clone size: .; V gene: TRBV28; J gene: TRBJ1-5; CDR3 protein: CASARGGLGDQPQHF; CDR3 DNA: TGTGCCAGCGCTCGTGGTGGGCTTGGCGATCAGCCCCAGCATTTT
D gene: .; clone size: .; V gene: TRBV5-1; J gene: TRBJ2-1; CDR3 protein: CASRGSSYNEQFF; CDR3 DNA: TGCGCCAGCAGAGGGAGCTCCTACAATGAGCAGTTCTTC
D gene: .; clone size: .; V gene: TRBV27; J gene: TRBJ2-7; CDR3 protein: CASRRGYEQYF; CDR3 DNA: TGTGCCAGCAGGAGGGGCTACGAGCAGTACTTC